The source of this T cell receptor (beta chain) is a study of cytomegalovirus exposure and HLA in healthy donors. Study-level results: The listing of 150 to 200 TCR beta chains classed them as cytomegalovirus-associated.

This CDR3 is built from 16 residues. V lost 6 bases, J lost 8 bases, and 10 bases stayed unmatched. CDR1 SGHVS and CDR2 FQNEAQ come from the germline V gene. The table lists this clone with a few counts. No antigen is known for it. Clones were read by immunoSEQ multiplex PCR, and TCRdb kept only the in-frame ones, dropping some. Of some 140,000 clones listed, 82% are singletons. The clonotype was recovered from a man between 25 and 39 years old in good health and CMV-seropositive. The specimen was PBMCs. V gene TRBV7-8 combines with J gene TRBJ2-1, with 13 bases aligning to TRBD2. The CDR3 loop is CASSKRTSGSSHEQFF. The CDR3 nucleotides are TGTGCCAGCAGTAAAAGGACTAGCGGGAGTAGCCATGAGCAGTTCTTC.